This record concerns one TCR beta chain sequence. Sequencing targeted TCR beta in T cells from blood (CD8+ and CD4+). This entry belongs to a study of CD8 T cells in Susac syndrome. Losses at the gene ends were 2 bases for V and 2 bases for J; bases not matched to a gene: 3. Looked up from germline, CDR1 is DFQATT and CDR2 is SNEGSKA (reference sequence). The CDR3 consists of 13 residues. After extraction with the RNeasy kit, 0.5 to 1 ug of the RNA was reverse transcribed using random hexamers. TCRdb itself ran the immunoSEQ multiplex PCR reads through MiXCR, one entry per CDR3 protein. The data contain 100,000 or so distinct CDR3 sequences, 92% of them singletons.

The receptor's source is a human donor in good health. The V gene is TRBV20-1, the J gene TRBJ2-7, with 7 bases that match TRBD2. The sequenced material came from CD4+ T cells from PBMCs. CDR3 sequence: CSARPAGTYEQYF. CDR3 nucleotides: TGCAGTGCTAGACCAGCGGGGACCTACGAGCAGTACTTC.